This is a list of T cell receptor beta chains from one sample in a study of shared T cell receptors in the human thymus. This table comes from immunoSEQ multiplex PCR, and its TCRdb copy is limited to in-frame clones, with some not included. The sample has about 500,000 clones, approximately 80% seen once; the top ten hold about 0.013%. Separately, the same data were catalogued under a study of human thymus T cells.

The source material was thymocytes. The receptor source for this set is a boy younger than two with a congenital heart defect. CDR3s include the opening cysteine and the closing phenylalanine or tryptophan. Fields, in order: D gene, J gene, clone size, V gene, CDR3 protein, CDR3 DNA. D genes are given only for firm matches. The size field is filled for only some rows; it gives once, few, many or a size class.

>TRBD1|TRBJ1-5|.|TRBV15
CATSRDRGTGGSSNQPQHF
TGTGCCACCAGCAGAGATCGGGGGACAGGGGGCTCGAGCAATCAGCCCCAGCATTTT
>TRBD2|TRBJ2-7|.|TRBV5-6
CASSFRGTREYEQYF
TGTGCCAGCAGCTTTCGCGGGACTAGGGAGTACGAGCAGTACTTC
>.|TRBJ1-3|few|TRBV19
CASSIVQGSSSGNTIYF
TGTGCCAGTAGTATAGTTCAGGGTTCGAGCTCTGGAAACACCATATATTTT
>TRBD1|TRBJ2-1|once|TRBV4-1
CASSRTGTGDNEQFF
TGCGCCAGCAGCCGAACCGGGACAGGGGACAATGAGCAGTTCTTC
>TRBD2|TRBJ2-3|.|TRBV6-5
CASSPSGRRADTQYF
TGTGCCAGCAGCCCGAGCGGGAGGCGGGCAGATACGCAGTATTTT
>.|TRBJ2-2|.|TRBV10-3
CAISDEAEGCTGELFF
TGTGCCATCAGTGATGAGGCGGAGGGGTGCACCGGGGAGCTGTTTTTT
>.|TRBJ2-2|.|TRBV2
CASSPLAAGELFF
TGTGCCAGCAGTCCTCTAGCAGCCGGGGAGCTGTTTTTT
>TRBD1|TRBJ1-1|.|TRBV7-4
CASSIPGQRMNTEAFF
TGTGCCAGCAGCATCCCGGGACAGCGGATGAACACTGAAGCTTTCTTT
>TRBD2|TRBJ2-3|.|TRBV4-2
CASSLRTSGDTQYF
TGTGCCAGCAGCCTTCGGACTAGTGGCGATACGCAGTATTTT
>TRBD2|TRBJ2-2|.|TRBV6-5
CASSYGLAGGTGELFF
TGTGCCAGCAGTTACGGGCTAGCGGGGGGCACCGGGGAGCTGTTTTTT
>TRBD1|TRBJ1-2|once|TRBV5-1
CASSLKGTGGGGSGYTF
TGCGCCAGCAGCTTGAAAGGGACAGGGGGCGGAGGAAGTGGCTACACCTTC
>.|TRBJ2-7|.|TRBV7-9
CASSFGERYEQYF
TGTGCCAGCAGCTTCGGGGAAAGATACGAGCAGTACTTC
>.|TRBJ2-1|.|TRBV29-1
CSVERDTHNEQFF
TGCAGCGTTGAACGGGACACTCACAATGAGCAGTTCTTC
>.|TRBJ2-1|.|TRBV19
CASKGGGEAYNEQFF
TGTGCCAGTAAGGGGGGAGGGGAAGCCTACAATGAGCAGTTCTTC
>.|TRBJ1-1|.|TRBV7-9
CASSLGVSNTEAFF
TGTGCCAGCAGCTTAGGTGTATCGAACACTGAAGCTTTCTTT
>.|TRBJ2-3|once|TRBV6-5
CASSYGPDTQYF
TGTGCCAGCAGTTATGGCCCGGATACGCAGTATTTT
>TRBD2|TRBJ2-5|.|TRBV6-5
CASTTRRAGVETQYF
TGTGCCAGCACCACCCGGAGGGCGGGAGTTGAGACCCAGTACTTC
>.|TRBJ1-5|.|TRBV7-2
CASSWAGVGNQPQHF
TGTGCCAGCAGCTGGGCAGGGGTGGGTAATCAGCCCCAGCATTTT
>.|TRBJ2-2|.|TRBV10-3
CATSTTGTPNTGELFF
TGTGCCACCTCGACTACCGGGACTCCGAACACCGGGGAGCTGTTTTTT
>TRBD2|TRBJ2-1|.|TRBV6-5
CASSSGLFGNEQFF
TGTGCCAGCAGCTCGGGACTATTTGGCAATGAGCAGTTCTTC
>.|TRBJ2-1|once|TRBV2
CASRAQGAGHYNEQFF
TGTGCCAGCAGGGCCCAGGGAGCGGGCCATTACAATGAGCAGTTCTTC
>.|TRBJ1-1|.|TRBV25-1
CASSGTATEAFF
TGTGCCAGCAGTGGGACAGCCACTGAAGCTTTCTTT
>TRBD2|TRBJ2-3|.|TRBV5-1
CASSLGLAGGGGTDTQYF
TGCGCCAGCAGCTTGGGGCTAGCGGGAGGTGGAGGCACAGATACGCAGTATTTT
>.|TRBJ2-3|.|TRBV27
CASSLGVTGKPSGTDTQYF
TGTGCCAGCAGTTTAGGTGTTACAGGGAAACCTAGTGGCACAGATACGCAGTATTTT
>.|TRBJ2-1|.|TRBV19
CAAGTNRDWYNEQFF
TGTGCAGCGGGGACTAACAGGGATTGGTACAATGAGCAGTTCTTC
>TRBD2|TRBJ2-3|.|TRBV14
CASSQGAGVPHTDTQYF
TGTGCCAGCAGCCAAGGAGCGGGGGTTCCTCACACAGATACGCAGTATTTT
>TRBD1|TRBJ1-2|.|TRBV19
CASSIVVGTAEPRDFGGWNYGYTF
TGTGCCAGTAGTATAGTGGTGGGGACAGCGGAACCTAGGGACTTTGGGGGCTGGAACTATGGCTACACCTTC
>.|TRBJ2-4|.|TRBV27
CASSLSSRCGQNKNIQYF
TGTGCCAGCAGTTTATCGTCCCGCTGTGGCCAAAACAAAAACATTCAGTACTTC
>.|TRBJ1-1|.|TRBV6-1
CASSESRSTGNTEAFF
TGTGCCAGCAGTGAATCCCGGTCGACAGGGAACACTGAAGCTTTCTTT
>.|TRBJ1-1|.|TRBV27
CASSLRQNTEAFF
TGTGCCAGCAGTTTACGACAGAACACTGAAGCTTTCTTT
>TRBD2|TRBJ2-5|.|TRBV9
CASSDRTSGVGETQYF
TGTGCCAGCAGCGACCGGACTAGCGGGGTTGGTGAGACCCAGTACTTC
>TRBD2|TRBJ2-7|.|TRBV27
CASSLMASGTYEQYF
TGTGCCAGCAGTTTAATGGCTAGCGGTACCTACGAGCAGTACTTC
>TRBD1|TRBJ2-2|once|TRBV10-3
CAISEPGQPANTGELFF
TGTGCCATCAGTGAGCCGGGACAGCCCGCGAACACCGGGGAGCTGTTTTTT
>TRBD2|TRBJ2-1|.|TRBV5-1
CASSPGLQDNEQFF
TGCGCCAGCAGCCCGGGACTACAGGACAATGAGCAGTTCTTC
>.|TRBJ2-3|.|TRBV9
CASSPAQRHNTQYF
TGTGCCAGCAGCCCCGCCCAAAGACACAATACGCAGTATTTT
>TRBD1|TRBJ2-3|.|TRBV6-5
CASSYRTGETDTQYF
TGTGCCAGCAGTTACCGGACAGGGGAAACAGATACGCAGTATTTT
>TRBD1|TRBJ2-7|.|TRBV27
CASSYRDRGYEQYF
TGTGCCAGCAGCTACCGGGACAGGGGATACGAGCAGTACTTC
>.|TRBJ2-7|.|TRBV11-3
CASSFKPAATGEQYF
TGTGCCAGCAGCTTTAAGCCGGCGGCCACGGGAGAGCAGTACTTC